This entry features one TCR beta chain sequence. The CDR3 is 14 residues long. Per the germline V gene, CDR1 is SGHTA and CDR2 is FQGNSA. The sample belongs to a study of CD8+CD57+ T cells in acquired aplastic anemia. Using genomic DNA as the template, TCR beta VDJ and CDR3 profiling was carried out. TCRdb reanalysed the reads using MiXCR and keeps one entry per CDR3 protein. In the table there are about 400,000 distinct CDR3 sequences, 65% to 80% of which are singletons. The J gene is TRBJ1-5, the V gene TRBV7-2, with D unclear. The J call may be mistaken, given a closer DNA end match to TRBJ2-3. The receptor comes from a human donor in good health, serving as a control. The sequenced sample was sorted CD4+, CD8+, or CD8+CD57+ T cells (not recorded which) from PBMCs. The chain's CDR3 is CASCSHGNQPQQYF. The DNA of the CDR3 is TGTGCCAGCTGTTCACATGGCAATCAGCCCCAGCAGTATTTT.